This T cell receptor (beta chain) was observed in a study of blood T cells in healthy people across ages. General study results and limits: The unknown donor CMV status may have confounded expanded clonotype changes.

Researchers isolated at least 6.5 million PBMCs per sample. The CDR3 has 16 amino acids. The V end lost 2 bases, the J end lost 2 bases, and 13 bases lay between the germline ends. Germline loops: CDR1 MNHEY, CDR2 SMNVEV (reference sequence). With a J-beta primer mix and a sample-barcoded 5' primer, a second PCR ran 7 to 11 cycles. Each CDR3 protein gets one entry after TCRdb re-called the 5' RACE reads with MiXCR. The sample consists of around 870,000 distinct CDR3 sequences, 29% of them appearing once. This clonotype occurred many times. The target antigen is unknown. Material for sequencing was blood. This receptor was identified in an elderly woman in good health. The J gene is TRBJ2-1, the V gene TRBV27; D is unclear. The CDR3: CASSLRSGLTYNEQFF. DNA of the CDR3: TGTGCCAGCAGTTTACGGTCAGGCCTAACCTACAATGAGCAGTTCTTC.